This T cell receptor beta chain was recovered during a study of shared clonotypes between healthy human individuals. CDR1 is SGHDN and CDR2 is FVKESK in the germline V gene. Trimming stripped 2 bases from V and 5 bases from J, with 9 bases between. This CDR3 contains 13 residues. Each subset's genomic DNA was split evenly across several immunoSEQ plates. Approximately 30,000 T cell genomes, or 300 to 350 ng DNA, went into unsorted PBMC replicate PCRs. Method: immunoSEQ multiplex PCR; TCRdb's copy keeps in-frame clones and lacks some. The table records fewer than 550,000 clones, 75% to 80% of them present only once. Donors comprised healthy HIV-negative adults lacking recent acute infections or vaccinations.

The clonotype comes from a woman in her thirties or forties in good health. Some clones in this sample may be carry-over from other donors' samples. The V gene is TRBV14, the J gene TRBJ2-5; a weak D match, TRBD2 (6 bases). Source material: PBMCs. CDR3 coding DNA: TGTGCCAGCAGCCAAAGACTAGGGGAGACCCAGTACTTC. It is translated as CASSQRLGETQYF.